The 16 T cell receptor beta chains in this list originate from one sample, sequenced in a study of T-cell reconstitution after alpha-beta-depleted transplantation in children. TCRbeta library preparation incorporated unique molecular identifiers. TCRdb independently ran MiXCR on the PCR reads; one entry per CDR3 protein. The profile shows 210,000 or so distinct CDR3 sequences, roughly a tenth of them singletons. Sequenced material: PBMCs from the stem cell graft donor, taken from the stem cell graft. The receptor source for this set is a human donor who donated a stem cell graft to a child with acute lymphoblastic leukemia.

The chain is built from TRBV18 and TRBJ1-1; unclear D gene. The CDR3 consists of 13 residues. Trimming pared 5 bases from V and 0 bases from J, leaving 7 bases between. Germline V gene lookup returns CDR1 KGHSH and CDR2 LQKENI. The CDR3, as DNA: TGTGCCAGCTCAACCTTAATGAACACTGAAGCTTTCTTT. This codes for CASSTLMNTEAFF.

There are many counts of this clonotype. The chain joins TRBV20-1 to TRBJ1-3, with D hard to call. The V gene's germline CDR1 is DFQATT and CDR2 SNEGSKA (reference sequence). This CDR3 is built from 13 residues. V was cut by 1 base and J by 2 bases, with 6 bases left in between. The CDR3 DNA follows: TGCAGTGCTAGAGGGGTTACTGGAAACACCATATATTTT. This sequence encodes CSARGVTGNTIYF.

This clonotype came up a few times. The V call is TRBV29-1, the J call TRBJ2-2, with 8 bases lining up with TRBD1. Germline V lookup: CDR1 SQVTM, CDR2 ANQGSEA. After removal of 3 bases from V and 9 bases from J, the junction contained 9 bases not matched to a gene. CDR3 length: 14 residues. CDR3 nucleotides: TGCAGCGTTGAGGGAAACAGGGGGAGCAGGGAGCTGTTTTTT. Its protein is CSVEGNRGSRELFF.

This clonotype was detected only once. Being one base from a much bigger clone, this may be a read error. Here the CDR3 omits its conserved ending phenylalanine or tryptophan, so a read error is the likely source. This chain uses TRBV5-1 with TRBJ1-6; 9 bases are shared with TRBD1. The CDR3 is made up of 16 amino acids. Germline V CDR1 and CDR2: SGHRS, YFSETQ. V dropped 4 bases and J dropped 7; count of bases not matched to a gene: 9. The CDR3 bases are TGCGCCAGCAGCCCCCCCGGACAGGGGATGAATTCACCCCTCCACGTT. Its protein is CASSPPGQGMNSPLHV.

This sequence joins TRBV10-3 and TRBJ1-3; unclear D gene. The CDR3 is 16 amino acids. V was pared by 10 bases and J by 0 bases, with 19 bases between. Germline CDR1 reads ENHRY; CDR2 reads SYGVKD. The CDR3 DNA follows: TGTGCCACCCGGATGGCCTTGGGGAGCTCTGGAAACACCATATATTTT. Translated: CATRMALGSSGNTIYF.

There are a few counts of this clonotype. This chain uses TRBV5-1 with TRBJ2-1; no definite D call. V lost 0 bases to trimming and J lost 8 bases, with 6 bases between them. Germline V gives CDR1 SGHRS, CDR2 YFSETQ. This CDR3 is built from 12 residues. CDR3 residues: CASSLVDYEQFF. Here the CDR3 DNA reads TGCGCCAGCAGCTTGGTAGATTATGAGCAGTTCTTC.

This clonotype was seen repeatedly, ten times or more. The rearrangement links TRBV12-3 or TRBV12-4 to TRBJ2-1, with D perhaps being TRBD1 or TRBD2 (6 bases each). V lost 4 bases and J 10 bases, leaving 17 bases between the germline ends. CDR3 size: 14 residues. The CDR3 here is CASSSEGGVDEQFF. In DNA form, the CDR3 reads TGTGCCAGCAGTTCTGAGGGGGGAGTTGACGAGCAGTTCTTC.

This clonotype appeared a few times. The rearrangement joins TRBV19 to TRBJ1-1; D gene uncertain. Trimming took 3 bases from V and 0 from J, leaving 20 bases between them. CDR3 length equals 18 residues. Germline CDR1 LNHDA, CDR2 SQIVND (reference sequence). The CDR3 coding sequence is TGTGCCAGTAGTATCGTTGCCCCTGGGGTGATTTTGAACACTGAAGCTTTCTTT. Its protein product is CASSIVAPGVILNTEAFF.

The chain is built from TRBV2 and TRBJ1-2; tentative D call: TRBD1 (5 bases). V shed 7 bases and J shed 3 bases, with 9 bases lying between them. Germline values: CDR1 SNHLY, CDR2 FYNNEI. The CDR3 spans 12 residues. As DNA, the CDR3 is TGTGCCAGCATTAGGGGAGACTATGGCTACACCTTC. Translating it yields CASIRGDYGYTF. The full variable domain, with the rest looked up from reference TRBV2 and TRBJ1-2, is EPEVTQTPSHQVTQMGQEVILRCVPISNHLYFYWYRQILGQKVEFLVSFYNNEISEKSEIFDDQFSVERPDGSNFTLKIRSTKLEDSAMYFCASIRGDYGYTFGSGTRLTVV.

This clonotype was seen at least ten times. The rearrangement joins TRBV7-2 to TRBJ2-7; D is undetermined. The ends were cut back, 5 bases at V and 3 bases at J, with 20 bases in the middle. The CDR3 sequence is 16 residues long. Germline V gene lookup returns CDR1 SGHTA and CDR2 FQGNSA. The CDR3 reads CASSQGLLGWSYEQYF. CDR3 DNA sequence: TGTGCCAGCAGCCAAGGGCTTCTGGGCTGGAGCTACGAGCAGTACTTC.

This clonotype was counted ten times or more. The chain has TRBV20-1 and TRBJ1-6; D uncertain. Trimming stripped 1 base from V and 8 bases from J, with 12 bases between. CDR1 and CDR2 from the germline V gene are DFQATT and SNEGSKA (reference sequence). The CDR3 runs 14 residues. As DNA, the CDR3 is TGCAGTGCTAGAGTGGGATTGAGTGATTCACCCCTCCACTTT. Translated, it gives CSARVGLSDSPLHF.

This clonotype appeared many times. The chain uses TRBV7-2 and TRBJ2-1; D gene uncertain. Per germline, CDR1 SGHTA and CDR2 FQGNSA. This CDR3 is 12 amino acids long. V lost 5 bases and J 5 bases, leaving 7 bases between the germline ends. The CDR3 spells CASSRRDNEQFF. The DNA of the CDR3 is TGTGCCAGCAGCCGCCGGGACAATGAGCAGTTCTTC.

This clonotype was counted ten times or more. V gene TRBV2 combines with J gene TRBJ2-1; D possibly corresponds to TRBD1 (5 bases). Trimming pared 4 bases from V and 4 bases from J, leaving 14 bases between. Per the germline V gene, CDR1 is SNHLY and CDR2 is FYNNEI. The CDR3 sequence is 15 residues long. The chain's CDR3 is CASSVIDRVYNEQFF. The CDR3 DNA reads TGTGCCAGCAGTGTCATAGACAGAGTTTACAATGAGCAGTTCTTC.

This clonotype was seen a few times. The V and J genes are TRBV13 and TRBJ2-4; D is ambiguous. The CDR3 is 13 residues long. V shed 4 bases and J shed 8 bases, with 12 bases lying between them. Germline V lookup: CDR1 PRHDT, CDR2 FYEKMQ (reference sequence). The CDR3 DNA sequence: TGTGCCAGCAGCTCCCGAGGACCGGACATTCAGTACTTC. Translation gives CASSSRGPDIQYF.

In this sample, this clonotype turned up many times. This chain connects TRBV12-3 or TRBV12-4 to TRBJ2-5; D is uncertain. Deletions cut 3 bases from V and 2 bases from J, with 10 bases between. CDR3 length: 14 residues. CDR3 region: CASSFLSRQETQYF. CDR3 bases: TGTGCCAGCAGTTTTCTGTCCAGGCAAGAGACCCAGTACTTC.

This chain uses TRBV27 with TRBJ2-5, with 8 bases identical to TRBD2. Germline V CDR1 and CDR2: MNHEY, SMNVEV (reference sequence). This CDR3 has 17 amino acids. Trimming removed 4 bases from V and 0 bases from J; junction bases left unmatched: 10. The CDR3 region has the DNA TGTGCCAGCAGTTCCATTTTTGAGCGGGGGCACCAAGAGACCCAGTACTTC. Translation: CASSSIFERGHQETQYF.